This T cell receptor beta chain was documented in a study of T cells after somatic rescue of genetic block. The CDR3 covers 14 residues. Germline values: CDR1 SGDLS, CDR2 YYNGEE. Between the trimmed V and J ends, which lost 0 bases and 10 bases, there was a span of 13 bases. Here immunoSEQ multiplex PCR was the method, and the copy in TCRdb shows in-frame clones only, minus some. Of tens of thousands of clones in the sample, about 90% were seen once. This TCR came from a man in his forties or fifties. The chain has TRBV9 and TRBJ1-4; D is uncertain. Sequencing was carried out using peripheral blood mononuclear cells (PBMCs). The CDR3, as DNA: TGTGCCAGCAGCGTAGGAGGGTTGGCCGGAAAACTGTTTTTT. Translating gives CASSVGGLAGKLFF.